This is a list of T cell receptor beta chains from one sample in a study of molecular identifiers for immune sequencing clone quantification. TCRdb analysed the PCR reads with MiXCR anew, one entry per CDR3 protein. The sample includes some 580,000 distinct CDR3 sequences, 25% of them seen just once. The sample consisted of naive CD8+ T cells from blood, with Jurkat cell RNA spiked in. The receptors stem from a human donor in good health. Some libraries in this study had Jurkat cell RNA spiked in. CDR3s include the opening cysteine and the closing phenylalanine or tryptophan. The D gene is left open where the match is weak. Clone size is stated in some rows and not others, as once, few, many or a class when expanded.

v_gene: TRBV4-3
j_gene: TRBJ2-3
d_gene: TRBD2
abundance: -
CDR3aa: CASSPASGGAGTQYF
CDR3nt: TGCGCCAGCAGCCCCGCTAGCGGGGGGGCCGGCACGCAGTATTTT

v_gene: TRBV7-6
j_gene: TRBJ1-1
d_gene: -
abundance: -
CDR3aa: CASSSGEGMNTEAYF
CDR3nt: TGTGCCAGCAGCTCGGGGGAGGGGATGAACACTGAAGCTTACTTT

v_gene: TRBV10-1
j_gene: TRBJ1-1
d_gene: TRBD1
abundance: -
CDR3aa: CASSTTGQDAEAFF
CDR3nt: TGCGCCAGCAGTACTACGGGACAGGACGCTGAAGCTTTCTTT

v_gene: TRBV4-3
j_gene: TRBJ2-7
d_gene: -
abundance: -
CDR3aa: CTSSQDFNRAYEQYF
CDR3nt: TGCACCAGCAGCCAAGATTTTAACAGGGCCTACGAGCAGTACTTC

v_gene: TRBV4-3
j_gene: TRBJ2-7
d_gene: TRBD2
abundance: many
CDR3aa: CASSQVARTSGSEQYF
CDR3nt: TGCGCCAGCAGCCAAGTCGCGAGGACTAGTGGTAGCGAGCAGTACTTC

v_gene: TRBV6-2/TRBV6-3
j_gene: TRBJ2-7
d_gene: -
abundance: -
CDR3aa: CASSYSTLGSYEQYF
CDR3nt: TGTGCCAGCAGTTACTCGACCCTAGGTTCCTACGAGCAGTACTTC

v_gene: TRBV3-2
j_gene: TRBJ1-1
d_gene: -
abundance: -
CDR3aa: CASSGRDRPPKMNTEAFF
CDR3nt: TGTGCCAGCAGCGGCCGGGACAGACCCCCAAAAATGAACACTGAAGCTTTCTTT

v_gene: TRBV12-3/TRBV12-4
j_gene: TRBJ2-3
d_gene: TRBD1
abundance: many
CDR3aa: CASSLGQGGTDTQYF
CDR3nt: TGTGCCAGCAGCTTGGGACAGGGCGGCACAGATACGCAGTATTTT

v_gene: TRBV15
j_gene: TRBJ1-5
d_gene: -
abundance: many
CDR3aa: CATSREAGRNQPQHF
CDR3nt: TGTGCCACCAGCAGAGAGGCAGGACGCAATCAGCCCCAGCATTTT

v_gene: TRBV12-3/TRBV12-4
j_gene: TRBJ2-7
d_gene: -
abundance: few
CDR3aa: CASSPYRESHEQYF
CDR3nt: TGTGCCAGCAGCCCTTACAGGGAGTCCCACGAGCAGTACTTC

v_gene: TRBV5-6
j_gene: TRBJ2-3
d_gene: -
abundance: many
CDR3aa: CASSLNGLTDTQYF
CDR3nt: TGTGCCAGCAGCTTGAACGGCCTCACAGATACGCAGTATTTT

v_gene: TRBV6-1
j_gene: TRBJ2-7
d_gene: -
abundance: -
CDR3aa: CASSEADLTSYEQYF
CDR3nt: TGTGCCAGCAGTGAAGCGGATCTCACCTCCTACGAGCAGTACTTC

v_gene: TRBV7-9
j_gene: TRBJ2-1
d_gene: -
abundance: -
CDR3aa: CASSLLEGGEGDEQFF
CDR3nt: TGTGCCAGCAGCTTATTGGAGGGGGGGGAGGGGGATGAGCAGTTCTTC

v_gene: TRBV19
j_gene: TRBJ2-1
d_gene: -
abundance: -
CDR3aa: CASSIFAQNNEQFF
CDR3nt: TGTGCCAGTAGTATTTTTGCCCAAAACAATGAGCAGTTCTTC

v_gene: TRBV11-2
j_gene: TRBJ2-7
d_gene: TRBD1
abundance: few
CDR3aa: CASSLDSAGQGPRDEQYF
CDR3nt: TGTGCCAGCAGCTTAGATTCGGCGGGACAGGGGCCCCGGGACGAGCAGTACTTC

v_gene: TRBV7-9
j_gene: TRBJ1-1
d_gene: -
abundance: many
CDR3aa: CASRDSTFEAFF
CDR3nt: TGTGCCAGCAGGGACAGCACTTTTGAAGCTTTCTTT

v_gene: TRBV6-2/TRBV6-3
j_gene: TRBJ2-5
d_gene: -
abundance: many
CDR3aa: CASSYSNEQETQYF
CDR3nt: TGTGCCAGCAGTTACTCGAACGAGCAAGAGACCCAGTACTTC

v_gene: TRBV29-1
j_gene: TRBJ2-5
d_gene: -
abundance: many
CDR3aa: CSVDYSYDEETQYF
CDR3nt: TGCAGCGTTGATTATTCGTACGACGAAGAGACCCAGTACTTC

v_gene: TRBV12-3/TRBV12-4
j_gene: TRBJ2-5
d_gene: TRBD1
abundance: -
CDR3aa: CASSPSRGQETQYF
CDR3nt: TGTGCCAGCAGCCCTAGCAGGGGGCAAGAGACCCAGTACTTC

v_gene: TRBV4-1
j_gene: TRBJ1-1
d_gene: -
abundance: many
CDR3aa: CASSQEWQNTEAFF
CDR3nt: TGCGCCAGCAGCCAAGAGTGGCAGAACACTGAAGCTTTCTTT

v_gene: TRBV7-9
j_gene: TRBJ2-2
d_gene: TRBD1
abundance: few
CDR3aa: CASSSLEFAGQDTPGELFF
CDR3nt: TGTGCCAGCAGCTCGCTCGAGTTCGCTGGACAGGACACACCCGGGGAGCTGTTTTTT

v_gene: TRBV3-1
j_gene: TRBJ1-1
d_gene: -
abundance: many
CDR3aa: CASSPGVDTGEAFF
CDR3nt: TGTGCCAGCAGCCCCGGGGTGGACACGGGAGAAGCTTTCTTT

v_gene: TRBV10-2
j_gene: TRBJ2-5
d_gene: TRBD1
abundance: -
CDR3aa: CASGESSGTGWEETQYF
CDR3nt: TGCGCCAGCGGTGAGTCGAGTGGGACAGGCTGGGAGGAGACCCAGTACTTC

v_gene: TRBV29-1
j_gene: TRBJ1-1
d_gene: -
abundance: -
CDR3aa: CNVVVVGYTEAFF
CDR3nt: TGCAACGTTGTAGTGGTCGGGTACACTGAAGCTTTCTTT

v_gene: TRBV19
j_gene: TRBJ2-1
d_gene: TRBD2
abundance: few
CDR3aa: CASSATGLAENNEQFF
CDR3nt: TGTGCCAGTAGTGCCACGGGACTAGCGGAAAACAATGAGCAGTTCTTC

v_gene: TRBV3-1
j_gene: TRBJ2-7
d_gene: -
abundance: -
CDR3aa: CASSQDPVYEQYF
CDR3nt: TGTGCCAGCAGCCAAGATCCGGTTTACGAGCAGTACTTC

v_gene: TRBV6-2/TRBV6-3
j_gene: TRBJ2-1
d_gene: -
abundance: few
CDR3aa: CASSYSPGYNEQFF
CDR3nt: TGTGCCAGCAGTTACTCCCCCGGTTACAATGAGCAGTTCTTC

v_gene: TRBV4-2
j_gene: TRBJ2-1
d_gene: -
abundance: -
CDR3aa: CASSQGLGLRINNEQFF
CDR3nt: TGTGCCAGCAGCCAAGGTCTCGGACTGCGAATTAACAATGAGCAGTTCTTC

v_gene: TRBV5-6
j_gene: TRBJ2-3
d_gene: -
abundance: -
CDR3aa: CASSRALGVDTQYF
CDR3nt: TGTGCCAGCAGCCGCGCATTAGGGGTAGATACGCAGTATTTT

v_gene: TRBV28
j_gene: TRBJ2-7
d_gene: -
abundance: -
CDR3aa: CASISPGVPYEQYF
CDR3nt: TGTGCCAGCATCTCGCCGGGGGTCCCCTACGAGCAGTACTTC

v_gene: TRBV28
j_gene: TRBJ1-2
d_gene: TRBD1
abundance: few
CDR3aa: CASSLYSLGQVNYGYTF
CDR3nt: TGTGCCAGCAGTTTATACTCGCTGGGACAGGTTAACTATGGCTACACCTTC

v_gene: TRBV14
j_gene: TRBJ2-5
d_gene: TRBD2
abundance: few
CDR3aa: CASSQEAWSSGYQETQYF
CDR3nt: TGTGCCAGCAGCCAAGAGGCATGGTCTAGCGGATACCAAGAGACCCAGTACTTC

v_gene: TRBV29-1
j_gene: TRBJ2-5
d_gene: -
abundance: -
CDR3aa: CSVEWGLGEPQYF
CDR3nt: TGCAGCGTTGAGTGGGGGCTGGGAGAGCCCCAGTACTTC

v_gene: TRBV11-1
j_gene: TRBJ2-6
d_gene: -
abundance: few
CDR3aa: CASSRRGFGANVLTF
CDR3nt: TGTGCCAGCAGCCGACGTGGATTTGGGGCCAACGTCCTGACTTTC

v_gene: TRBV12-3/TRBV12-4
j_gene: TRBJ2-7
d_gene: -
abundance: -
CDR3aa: CASSLELDAEQYF
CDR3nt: TGTGCCAGCAGTTTAGAGTTGGACGCTGAGCAGTACTTC

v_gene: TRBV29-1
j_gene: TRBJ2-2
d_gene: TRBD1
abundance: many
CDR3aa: CSVDRGGELFF
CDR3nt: TGCAGCGTAGACAGGGGTGGCGAGCTGTTTTTT

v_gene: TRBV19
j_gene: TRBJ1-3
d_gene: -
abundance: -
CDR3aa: CAAAEGHSGYTIYF
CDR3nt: TGTGCCGCAGCCGAGGGTCACTCTGGATACACCATATATTTT

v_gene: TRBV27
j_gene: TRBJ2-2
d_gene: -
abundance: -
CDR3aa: CATNPGMNTGELFF
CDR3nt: TGTGCCACCAATCCCGGGATGAACACCGGGGAGCTGTTTTTT

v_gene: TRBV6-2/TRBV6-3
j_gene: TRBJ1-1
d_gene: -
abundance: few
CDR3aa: CASSYSETAENTEAFF
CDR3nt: TGTGCCAGCAGTTACTCCGAAACGGCTGAGAACACTGAAGCTTTCTTT

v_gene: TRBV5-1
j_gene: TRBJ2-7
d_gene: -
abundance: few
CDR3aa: CASSWGGQDNEQYF
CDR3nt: TGCGCCAGCAGCTGGGGGGGACAGGACAACGAGCAGTACTTC

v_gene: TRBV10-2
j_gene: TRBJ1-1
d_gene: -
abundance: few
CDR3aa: CASSEARNTEAFF
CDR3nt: TGCGCCAGCAGTGAGGCGCGGAACACTGAAGCTTTCTTT

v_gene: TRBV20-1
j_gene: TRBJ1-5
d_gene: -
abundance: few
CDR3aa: CSARYPESNQPQHF
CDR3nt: TGCAGTGCTAGATACCCGGAATCCAATCAGCCCCAGCATTTT